Listed here are 6 T cell receptor beta chains from one sample, sequenced in a study of a mutant IDH1 vaccine in newly diagnosed glioma. Time point in this sample: week 11, during vaccination. Mutant IDH1 20-mer peptide, at 300 ug, made up each vaccine dose, with topical imiquimod. For these receptors, no antigen is known. Using immunoSEQ multiplex PCR, the repertoire was profiled, and TCRdb retains in-frame clones only, with some absent. Of about 62,000 clones listed, about 88% are singletons. The specimen was PBMCs, collected from a glioma patient whose treatment included an IDH1 peptide vaccine. These receptors were collected from a middle-aged man with glioma.

The rearrangement uses TRBV6-1 and TRBJ1-2; D gene unclear. The CDR3 length is 15 residues. The V end lost 6 bases, the J end lost 3 bases, and 17 bases lay between the germline ends. The germline gives CDR1 MNHNS, CDR2 SASEGT. DNA for the CDR3: TGTGCCAGCAGCCCACGTCAGATTGCCTACTATGGCTACACCTTC. This sequence encodes CASSPRQIAYYGYTF.

This chain connects TRBV28 to TRBJ2-3; 7 bases line up with TRBD2. Germline CDR1 MDHEN, CDR2 SYDVKM. The CDR3 consists of 18 residues. V gave up 2 bases and J gave up 2 bases; unmatched junction bases: 13. The CDR3 region has the DNA TGTGCCAGCAGTTTAAGTCGTGAGACTAGCTACCTCACAGATACGCAGTATTTT. Its translation is CASSLSRETSYLTDTQYF.

The rearrangement joins TRBV11-2 to TRBJ1-1; D is unresolved. CDR3 length: 13 residues. V gave up 0 bases and J gave up 3 bases, with 5 bases separating them. Germline CDR1 reads SGHAT; CDR2 reads FQNNGV. CDR3 protein: CASSLERYTEAFF. In DNA form, the CDR3 reads TGTGCCAGCAGCTTAGAAAGGTACACTGAAGCTTTCTTT.

This sequence joins TRBV6-5 and TRBJ2-5; TRBD2 aligns across 8 bases. The CDR3 loop spans 14 amino acids. Trimming removed 7 bases from V and 8 bases from J; junction bases left unmatched: 12. The germline V gene encodes CDR1 MNHEY and CDR2 SVGAGI. Here the CDR3 reads CASTRRGGAETQYF. The CDR3 region has the DNA TGTGCCAGCACCCGACGGGGGGGGGCTGAAACCCAGTACTTC.

The chain couples TRBV23-1 to TRBJ2-7; maybe TRBD1 (5 bases). TRBV23-1 is recorded as an ORF, its role being uncertain. This CDR3 contains 18 residues. The germline V and J ends were trimmed by 0 bases and 0 bases, with 18 bases remaining between them. In DNA form, the CDR3 reads TGCGCCAGCAGTCAATCTAGTCTCTCAGCAGGGATCTCCTACGAGCAGTACTTC. Residues: CASSQSSLSAGISYEQYF.

The rearrangement links TRBV5-1 to TRBJ2-1; TRBD2 might be the D (6 bases). This CDR3 region has 16 residues. Germline CDR1 and CDR2: SGHRS and YFSETQ. V was shortened by 1 base and J by 0 bases, with 11 bases between the two germline ends. CDR3 sequence reads: CASSLRGTSSYNEQFF. In DNA, the CDR3 is TGCGCCAGCAGCTTGCGGGGGACGAGCTCCTACAATGAGCAGTTCTTC.